This TCR beta chain was captured by sequencing in a study of cytomegalovirus exposure and HLA in healthy donors (dated by TCRdb to about 2017). As for the study more broadly: An earlier analysis of approximately 640 of the donors reported 276 Gb of sequence data and about 100 million unique TCR beta sequences from some 180 million T cells. In the later analysis, no new phenotypic data were used to find candidate immune exposures; instead, reliance was placed on TCR beta sequences and their occurrence across donors. An early release that covered around 590 HLA-typed donors contained approximately 320 gigabases of sequencing data and tens of millions of unique TCR sequences. The genetic ancestry cluster associated with self-reported Caucasian donors included about four fifths of the approximately 400 genotyped donors. The number of typed donors differed by locus: about 620-640 for A, B, C, DRB1 and DQB1; some 500 for DQA1; 606 for DPA1; and around 450 for DPB1. Donor age, sex, ethnicity and CMV serostatus were collected together with the repertoire data. The study was designed to test whether signatures of past pathogen exposure could be identified by cataloging public T cell receptors. Roughly 5 DR-DQ haplotypes were handled as single units for association and clustering, since linkage in the cohort was strong. Class I and class II HLA loci were covered by the typing at four-digit resolution. Every discovery cohort repertoire had been produced on one sequencing platform. The study profiled the T cell repertoires of hundreds of subjects by immunosequencing and related them to cytomegalovirus serostatus. A later analysis re-examined previously published TCR beta repertoires from 610 or so donors and added high-resolution HLA genotyping to investigate patterns of TCR occurrence. A later genetic analysis used genome-wide SNP genotypes for 398 of the 666 donors, treating that subset as a discovery cohort. The study combined high-throughput TCR immunosequencing, statistical association of individual TCRs with disease status, and machine learning to predict cytomegalovirus infection status. To decide whether each TCR beta V gene segment behaved as functional or pseudogenic, an earlier analysis of fewer than 750 of the donors relied on high-throughput TCR beta sequencing. Among a few hundred genotyped donors of the cohort, an average of approximately 250,000 unique TCR beta nucleotide sequences were sequenced per donor, roughly 18% of them non-productive. Besides the first cohort of under 700 subjects, a separate validation cohort made up of over 95 different subjects was used. Results and caveats for the whole study, not just this receptor: According to a later genetic analysis, donors in an Asian-associated ancestry cluster had fewer N-insertions in productive TCRs than the approximately 670-donor mean. Roughly 17 rarely observed V segments, including chromosome 9 orphons, were excluded from the earlier analysis of approximately 500 of the donors because counts were too low. Compared with equally common non-associated chains, HLA-associated TCR beta chains in a later analysis were more clonally expanded and had lower generation probabilities. Because some donors lacked HLA typing at each locus, the association tests relied only on the typed subset. Linkage disequilibrium might explain the correlated functional status among segregating V segments, but an unknown experimental factor could not be ruled out. According to a later analysis, most CMV-associated TCR beta chains appeared to be HLA-restricted, and the HLA associations seemed to be driven largely by CMV exposure. Sequencing depth was assumed to be roughly uniform across donors in the presence/absence analyses, though that assumption may not hold. In the study, 150 to 200 TCR beta chains were listed as associated with cytomegalovirus. While some public TCRs were present in many individuals, most TCR sequences turned up only very rarely across donors. A later genetic analysis associated a missense DCLRE1C variant with V-gene and J-gene trimming of TCR beta chains, and an independent cohort replicated the association. A few of the identified cytomegalovirus-associated TCR beta chains were confirmed in vitro to be specific for cytomegalovirus antigens. According to the authors, the approach could potentially be generalized to other disease states and immunological phenotypes. A cluster of highly shared sequence variants was judged likely to be a technical artifact of the sequencing pipeline. Assigning TCR associations to individual alleles was difficult when HLA alleles, especially DR and DQ, strongly co-occurred. CMV serostatus was the only immune exposure information available for the cohort. A later analysis reported that several top co-occurrence clusters appeared linked to parvovirus B19, influenza, CMV and Epstein-Barr virus. In a later analysis, TCR association rates were found to vary across HLA loci, with the most associated TCRs seen for DRB1 alleles and the fewest for HLA-C alleles. This cohort had only TCR beta chains sequenced, and the lack of alpha or paired-chain data limited which features could be detected. In a later analysis, 15,000 to 20,000 TCR beta sequences were associated with specific HLA alleles at a false discovery rate of 0.05. In an earlier analysis of roughly 560 of the donors, most TCR beta V segments were observed in productive rearrangements about 90% or about 30% of the time, broadly matching IMGT annotations. The classifier was reported to diagnose cytomegalovirus status with high specificity and sensitivity in both the original and validation cohorts. A further reported finding was that TCR beta sequences accurately predicted the HLA-A and HLA-B alleles for most subjects in the first cohort.

The cohort comprised some 730 healthy bone marrow donors. All cohort members were sampled while nominally healthy, although unrecorded immune exposures were likely present. The donor tested CMV seropositive, placing the donor among the 289 seropositive members of the cohort. A peripheral blood sample was collected from each donor, and TCR beta sequencing was performed on peripheral blood mononuclear cells. The Qiagen DNeasy Blood Extraction Kit was used to extract genomic DNA from the blood cell samples. Points on this clone: This clone's antigen is unknown. Base qualities are not recorded, but no much larger clone differs from it by a single base.

Libraries were made using the immunoSEQ multiplex PCR assay. For the multiplex PCR, a mixture combining 60 forward primers for TCR Vbeta segments and 13 reverse primers for TCR Jbeta segments was used. A multiplex PCR assay on genomic DNA amplified the CDR3 region of rearranged TCR beta genes. The amplified TCR beta libraries were sequenced on the Illumina HiSeq System as 87-base-pair reads. As for how the authors treated the data: A later analysis tallied some 79 million unique TCR beta chains across the 640 or so repertoires, and approximately 12 million of those chains were shared by two or more donors. Raw reads were error-corrected and collapsed into unique sequences by a nearest-neighbor algorithm in which closely related sequences were merged to remove PCR and sequencing errors. Alignment of CDR3 sequences to IMGT reference sequences was used to assign V, D and J gene segments. For a sequence to be retained, a match of at least six nucleotides was required to both a V gene segment and a J gene segment. A rearrangement counted as productive if the CDR3 had no stop codons and remained in frame with V and J, and every other rearrangement counted as non-productive. CDR3 was defined according to IMGT convention as the region running from the second conserved V-encoded cysteine to the conserved J-encoded phenylalanine. The earlier analysis of 587 of the donors excluded sequences that lacked an unambiguous match to a single V gene segment. In an earlier analysis of approximately 560 of the donors, a V segment was called functional when productive rearrangements were above 56.7%, and segregating when the standard deviation between donors exceeded 5%. A statistical classification framework was developed to diagnose cytomegalovirus status using the catalog of TCR beta chain sequences. A later analysis assigned V and J genes by comparing TCR nucleotide sequences with IMGT/GENE-DB human TR gene sequences. A later analysis assigned CDR3 sequences and most-parsimonious VDJ recombination scenarios with the TCRdist pipeline. In a later analysis, every TCR beta chain was defined by the combination of its CDR3 amino acid sequence and its V-gene family, and reads without a unique V-gene family were dropped. A later analysis removed 592 highly shared, low-generation-probability nucleotide sequences to deal with suspected cross-contamination and a sequencing artifact. For each public chain, a later analysis derived a clonal expansion index from normalized ranks of inferred template counts within each repertoire. In a later analysis, generation probabilities were computed using a VDJ recombination model fitted to out-of-frame rearrangements, and the results were checked against IGoR. Hypergeometric tests were used in a later analysis to score TCR-TCR, TCR-HLA and TCR-CMV co-occurrence, with a repertoire-size bias correction applied to the TCR pairs. To estimate false discovery rates, a later analysis permuted the HLA or CMV assignments 20 times. In a later analysis, co-occurring TCRs were grouped with DBSCAN, and TCRdist sequence similarity was added when clustering was performed within HLA-allele-positive subsets. Repertoires with fewer than 30,000 or more than 120,000 public chains were left out of co-occurrence clustering, as were about five repertoires with anomalous nucleotide sharing. TCRdb re-hosts the immuneACCESS table, in-frame sequences only. Its copies lack some clones; in the studies checked, an unresolved V gene accounts for under half of them, and the cause for the rest is not known. The DNA gave D and trimming, while V, J and clone size come from that table. The sample table records about 120,000 clones; roughly 80% of these occur just once. Roughly 9.2% of the sample is taken by the ten largest.

This TCR derives from a female donor in good health and CMV-seropositive. The sequencing sample was made of PBMCs.

The sequenced DNA is TGCGCCAGCAGCTTGGGGGGCAGGCAGGGACTACAAGATACGCAGTATTTT. Translated, this gives CASSLGGRQGLQDTQYF. The V and J segments used are TRBV5-1 and TRBJ2-3, with 7 central nucleotides matching TRBD2. From the cysteine up to the phenylalanine, the CDR3 has a length of 17 residues. Solely the CDR3 DNA is kept, with 51 bases framed from the first base. According to the germline V gene, CDR1 reads SGHRS and CDR2 reads YFSETQ. Trimming takes 0 bases off V and 5 bases off J; junction bases not matched to a gene: 12.